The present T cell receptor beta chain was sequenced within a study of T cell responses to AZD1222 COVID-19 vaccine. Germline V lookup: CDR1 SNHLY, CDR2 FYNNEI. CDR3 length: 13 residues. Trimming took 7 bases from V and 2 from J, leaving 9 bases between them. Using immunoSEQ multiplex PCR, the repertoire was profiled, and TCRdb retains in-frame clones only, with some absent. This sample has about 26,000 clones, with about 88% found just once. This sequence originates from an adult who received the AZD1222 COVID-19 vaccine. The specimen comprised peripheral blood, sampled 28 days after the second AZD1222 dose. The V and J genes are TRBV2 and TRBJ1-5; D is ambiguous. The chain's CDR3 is CASTERGNQPQHF. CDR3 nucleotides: TGTGCCAGCACCGAGCGGGGCAATCAGCCCCAGCATTTT. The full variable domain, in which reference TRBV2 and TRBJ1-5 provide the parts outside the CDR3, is EPEVTQTPSHQVTQMGQEVILRCVPISNHLYFYWYRQILGQKVEFLVSFYNNEISEKSEIFDDQFSVERPDGSNFTLKIRSTKLEDSAMYFCASTERGNQPQHFGDGTRLSIL.